The T cell receptor beta chain described here comes from a study of T cell changes during pregnancy in multiple sclerosis. Profiling relied on immunoSEQ multiplex PCR, and the TCRdb table lists in-frame clones only, not all of them. This sample has approximately 87,000 clones, with approximately 90% found just once. This material consisted of CD4+ T cells from peripheral blood mononuclear cells, taken in the second trimester of pregnancy. This TCR derives from a female donor with multiple sclerosis, enrolled in a pregnancy study.

As DNA, the CDR3 is TGTGCCTGGAGTGTAGTTCTCTCTTCAGGGATCACTGAAGCTTTCTTT. Translated, it gives CAWSVVLSSGITEAFF. This sequence joins TRBV30 and TRBJ1-1; tentative D call: TRBD1 (5 bases). The germline V gene encodes CDR1 GTSNPN and CDR2 SVGIG (reference sequence). Trimming removed 0 bases from V and 4 bases from J, with 18 bases in between. The CDR3 contains 16 residues.